This T cell receptor beta chain was captured by sequencing in a study of T-cell reconstitution after alpha-beta-depleted transplantation in children. Using unique molecular identifiers, the investigators prepared the TCRbeta library. TCRdb reanalysed the PCR reads using MiXCR and keeps one entry per CDR3 protein. Of some 390,000 distinct CDR3 sequences listed, roughly 20% are singletons. CDR3 length equals 14 residues. J gave up 0 bases and V 5 bases, and 3 bases lay outside the gene matches. The sample was PBMCs from the stem cell graft donor, taken from the stem cell graft. This chain links TRBV12-3 or TRBV12-4 with TRBJ2-7; 8 positions match TRBD1. The clonotype comes from a human donor who donated a stem cell graft to a child with acute myeloid leukemia. For the CDR3, the DNA is TGTGCCAGCAGTGGGGGACAGGACTCCTACGAGCAGTACTTC. Encoded protein: CASSGGQDSYEQYF.